Listed below are T cell receptor beta chains from one sample, sequenced in a study of blood T cell repertoires in COVID-19. Clones were read by immunoSEQ multiplex PCR, and TCRdb kept only the in-frame ones, dropping some. The sample gives 65,000 to 70,000 clones, around 90% of which show up once; 15% to 20% is in the top ten. The sample consisted of peripheral blood. The receptors shown here come from a woman aged 80 or older with acute or convalescent COVID-19. Each CDR3 is given with its conserved first and last residue. Fields, in order: CDR3 protein, J gene, V gene, D gene. D genes are given only for firm matches.

CDR3aa: CASTITGQAHGYTF; j_gene: TRBJ1-2; v_gene: TRBV2; d_gene: TRBD1
CDR3aa: CASRYGTGLGNQPQHF; j_gene: TRBJ1-5; v_gene: TRBV28; d_gene: TRBD1
CDR3aa: CASSQASGRGYEQYF; j_gene: TRBJ2-7; v_gene: TRBV3-1/TRBV3-2; d_gene: TRBD2
CDR3aa: CASSLRQGGTDTQYF; j_gene: TRBJ2-3; v_gene: TRBV9; d_gene: -
CDR3aa: CASSPLGFQGGGGSPLHF; j_gene: TRBJ1-6; v_gene: TRBV18; d_gene: -
CDR3aa: CAISDGQKTGNTIYF; j_gene: TRBJ1-3; v_gene: TRBV10-3; d_gene: -
CDR3aa: CASGRDQPQHF; j_gene: TRBJ1-5; v_gene: TRBV6-6; d_gene: -
CDR3aa: CASSNWNSGNEQFF; j_gene: TRBJ2-1; v_gene: TRBV5-1; d_gene: -
CDR3aa: CATSRITGTSGRNEQFF; j_gene: TRBJ2-1; v_gene: TRBV15; d_gene: TRBD2
CDR3aa: CASSYRGSSPEAFF; j_gene: TRBJ1-1; v_gene: TRBV6-5; d_gene: -
CDR3aa: CASSLLAGGGEETQYF; j_gene: TRBJ2-5; v_gene: TRBV5-4; d_gene: TRBD2
CDR3aa: CASSFQDTRRDTQYF; j_gene: TRBJ2-3; v_gene: TRBV27; d_gene: -
CDR3aa: CASSRRGQGATAFF; j_gene: TRBJ1-1; v_gene: TRBV5-8; d_gene: TRBD1
CDR3aa: CASSFGTSGSYRNTQYF; j_gene: TRBJ2-3; v_gene: TRBV7-9; d_gene: TRBD2
CDR3aa: CASGSERLAGYTDTQYF; j_gene: TRBJ2-3; v_gene: TRBV12-5; d_gene: TRBD2
CDR3aa: CASSYGHQAGGMNTEAFF; j_gene: TRBJ1-1; v_gene: TRBV6-2/TRBV6-3; d_gene: -
CDR3aa: CASSLLAGVTDTQYF; j_gene: TRBJ2-3; v_gene: TRBV5-6; d_gene: TRBD2
CDR3aa: CASSSQGMNTEAFF; j_gene: TRBJ1-1; v_gene: TRBV7-2; d_gene: -
CDR3aa: CASSLRFADTQYF; j_gene: TRBJ2-3; v_gene: TRBV7-2; d_gene: -
CDR3aa: CASSSVGNTIYF; j_gene: TRBJ1-3; v_gene: TRBV3-1/TRBV3-2; d_gene: -
CDR3aa: CASRQGEEKLFF; j_gene: TRBJ1-4; v_gene: TRBV28; d_gene: -
CDR3aa: CASSWSQGTTEAFF; j_gene: TRBJ1-1; v_gene: TRBV5-1; d_gene: -
CDR3aa: CASRWERGPTNTGELFF; j_gene: TRBJ2-2; v_gene: TRBV2; d_gene: TRBD2
CDR3aa: CASSLISNQPQHF; j_gene: TRBJ1-5; v_gene: TRBV5-5; d_gene: -
CDR3aa: CASSSSGQGSVDTQYF; j_gene: TRBJ2-3; v_gene: TRBV19; d_gene: TRBD1
CDR3aa: CAWTDRFNQPQHF; j_gene: TRBJ1-5; v_gene: TRBV30; d_gene: -
CDR3aa: CASSPRTGQNTEAFF; j_gene: TRBJ1-1; v_gene: TRBV5-1; d_gene: TRBD1
CDR3aa: CSVEDRGLARPYEQYF; j_gene: TRBJ2-7; v_gene: TRBV29-1; d_gene: TRBD2